Following are 2 T cell receptor beta chains from one sample sequenced in a study of T cell responses to AZD1222 COVID-19 vaccine. The protocol was immunoSEQ multiplex PCR, while the TCRdb copy is restricted to in-frame clones and leaves out a portion. Of about 74,000 clones listed, around 93% are singletons. Source: peripheral blood, taken 28 days after the second AZD1222 dose. The receptors derive from an adult who received the AZD1222 COVID-19 vaccine.

CDR3 loop: CASSEGGIYNEQFF. The DNA of the CDR3 is TGTGCCAGCAGTGAGGGGGGGATTTACAATGAGCAGTTCTTC. This chain joins TRBV6-1 and TRBJ2-1, with TRBD2 identical over 7 bases. Germline trimming cut 3 bases from V and 4 bases from J; bases unmatched to any gene: 3. The CDR3 has 14 residues. Germline lookup yields CDR1 MNHNS and CDR2 SASEGT.

The gene calls are TRBV6-1 and TRBJ2-3; unclear D gene. The CDR3 length is 17 residues. Germline lookup yields CDR1 MNHNS and CDR2 SASEGT. The germline V and J ends were trimmed by 4 bases and 0 bases, with 17 bases remaining between them. This chain's CDR3 is CASSAPRWGASTDTQYF. CDR3 coding DNA: TGTGCCAGCAGTGCGCCCCGATGGGGTGCCAGCACAGATACGCAGTATTTT.